The present entry profiles one T cell receptor beta chain with its context. Germline-derived CDR1 and CDR2 are KGHSH and LQKENI. The CDR3 has 17 residues. The ends lost 3 bases at V and 6 bases at J; junction bases unmatched: 6. This sample was included in a study of blood T cell repertoires in COVID-19. Study background: Acute and convalescent COVID-19 samples came from the United States, Italy and Spain.

As originally analysed: From reference gene primer amplification, estimates of nucleated cell counts were derived. Profiled with immunoSEQ multiplex PCR; TCRdb holds only in-frame clones, not every one. D and trimming were read from the DNA, whereas the V and J calls and clone size are those reported in that table. The sample shows under 400,000 clones, under 90% of them seen only once. The Seattle site enrolled patients during active infection and followed them longitudinally. The rearrangement uses TRBV18 and TRBJ2-2; 14 bases fit TRBD2. This TCR derives from a woman in her 30s with COVID-19, enrolled during active disease. The specimen sequenced was peripheral blood. The CDR3 bases are TGTGCCAGCTCACCGGGGACTAGCGGGAGTACGGCCGGGGAGCTGTTTTTT. Protein sequence: CASSPGTSGSTAGELFF.